This entry describes one TCR beta chain. Its antigen remains unknown. A much larger clonotype is one base distant, so this may be a read error. The CDR3 does not close with the conserved phenylalanine or tryptophan, likely indicating a read error. After removal of 6 bases from V and 4 bases from J, the junction contained 4 bases not matched to a gene. Per the germline V gene, CDR1 is LNHDA and CDR2 is SQIVND (reference sequence). The CDR3 sequence is 14 residues long. From the 5' RACE reads, TCRdb called clonotypes with MiXCR, one entry per CDR3 protein. The data contain 130,000 or so distinct CDR3 sequences, about 7% of them seen just once; the ten biggest clones take up 9% to 15%. The data originate from a study of CD8 T cells in ankylosing spondylitis. General study findings and limits: In synovial fluid and blood from reactive arthritis, some motif variants were previously reported.

The receptor's source is a male donor with ankylosing spondylitis or in good health (not recorded which). The specimen was blood, either unsorted or a sorted T cell fraction (not recorded which). V and J are TRBV19 and TRBJ2-7, with 12 bases matching TRBD2. The CDR3 loop reads CASSETSGGYEQYS. The CDR3 nucleotides read TGTGCCAGTAGCGAGACTAGCGGGGGTTACGAGCAGTACTCC.